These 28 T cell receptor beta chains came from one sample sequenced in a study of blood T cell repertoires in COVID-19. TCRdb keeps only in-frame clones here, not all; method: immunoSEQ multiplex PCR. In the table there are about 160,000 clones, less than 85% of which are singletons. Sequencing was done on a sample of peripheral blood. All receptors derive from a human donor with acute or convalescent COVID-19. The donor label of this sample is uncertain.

The CDR3 nucleotides read TGTGCCAGCAGCCTATCCATTGGCGGGGGGGCCTCTGGGGCCAACGTCCTGACTTTC. The encoded protein is CASSLSIGGGASGANVLTF. The rearrangement joins TRBV4-2 to TRBJ2-6; 9 bases fit TRBD2. The germline gives CDR1 LGHNA, CDR2 YNFKEQ. V dropped 4 bases and J dropped 0; count of bases not matched to a gene: 10. The CDR3 extends over 19 amino acids.

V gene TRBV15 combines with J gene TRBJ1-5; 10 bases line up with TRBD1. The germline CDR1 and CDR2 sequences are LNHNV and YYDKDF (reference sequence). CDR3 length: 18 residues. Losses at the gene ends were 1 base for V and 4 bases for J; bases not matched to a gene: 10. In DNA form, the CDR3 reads TGTGCCACCAGCAGAGCCTCCGGGACAGGGGTAGGTAATCAGCCCCAGCATTTT. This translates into CATSRASGTGVGNQPQHF. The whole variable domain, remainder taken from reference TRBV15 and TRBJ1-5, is DAMVIQNPRYQVTQFGKPVTLSCSQTLNHNVMYWYQQKSSQAPKLLFHYYDKDFNNEADTPDNFQSRRPNTSFCFLDIRSPGLGDTAMYLCATSRASGTGVGNQPQHFGDGTRLSIL.

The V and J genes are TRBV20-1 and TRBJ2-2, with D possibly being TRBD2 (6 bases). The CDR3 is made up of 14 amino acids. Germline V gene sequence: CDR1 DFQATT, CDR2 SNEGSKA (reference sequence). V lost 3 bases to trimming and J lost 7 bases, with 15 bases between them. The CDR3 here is CSASDGTLGGELFF. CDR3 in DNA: TGCAGTGCTAGTGACGGGACTCTGGGCGGGGAGCTGTTTTTT.

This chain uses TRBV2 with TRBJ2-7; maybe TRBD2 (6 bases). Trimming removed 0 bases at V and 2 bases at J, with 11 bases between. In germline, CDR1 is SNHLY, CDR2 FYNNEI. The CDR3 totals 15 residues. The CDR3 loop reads CASSEAPGATYEQYF. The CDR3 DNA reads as TGTGCCAGCAGTGAAGCGCCGGGAGCAACCTACGAGCAGTACTTC.

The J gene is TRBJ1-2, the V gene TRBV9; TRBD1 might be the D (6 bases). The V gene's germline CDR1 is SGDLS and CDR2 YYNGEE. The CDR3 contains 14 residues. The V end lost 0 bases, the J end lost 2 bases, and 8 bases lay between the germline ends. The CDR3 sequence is CASSVEGHNYGYTF. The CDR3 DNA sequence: TGTGCCAGCAGCGTAGAGGGACACAACTATGGCTACACCTTC.

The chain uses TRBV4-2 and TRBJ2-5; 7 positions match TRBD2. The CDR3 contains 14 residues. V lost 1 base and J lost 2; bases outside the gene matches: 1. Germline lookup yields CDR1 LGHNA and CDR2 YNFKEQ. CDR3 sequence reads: CASSQGREQETQYF. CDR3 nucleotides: TGTGCCAGCAGCCAAGGGCGGGAGCAAGAGACCCAGTACTTC.

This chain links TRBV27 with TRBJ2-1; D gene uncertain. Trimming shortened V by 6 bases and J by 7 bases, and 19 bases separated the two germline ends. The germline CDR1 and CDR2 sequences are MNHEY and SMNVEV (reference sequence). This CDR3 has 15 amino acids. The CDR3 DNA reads TGTGCCAGCAGCTTGCAGGTAGTAGTTGGGAATGAGCAGTTCTTC. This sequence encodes CASSLQVVVGNEQFF.

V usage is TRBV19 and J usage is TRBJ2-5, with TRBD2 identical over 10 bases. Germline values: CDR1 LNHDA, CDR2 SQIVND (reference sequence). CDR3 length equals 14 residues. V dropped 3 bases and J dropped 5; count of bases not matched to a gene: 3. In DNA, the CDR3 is TGTGCCAGTAGTATCAATAGCGGGGGGGAGACCCAGTACTTC. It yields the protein CASSINSGGETQYF.

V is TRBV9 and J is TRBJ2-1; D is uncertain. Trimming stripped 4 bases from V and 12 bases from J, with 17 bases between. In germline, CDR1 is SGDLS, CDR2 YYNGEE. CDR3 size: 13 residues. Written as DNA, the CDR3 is TGTGCCAGCAGCCCCCGATCCCCCGGTGGGCAGTTCTTC. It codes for CASSPRSPGGQFF.

CDR3 amino acids: CASSISRGPSSYEQYF. CDR3 sequence (DNA): TGTGCCAGTAGTATCTCGAGGGGGCCTAGCTCCTACGAGCAGTACTTC. The chain uses TRBV19 and TRBJ2-7; the match to TRBD1 covers 7 bases. V lost 3 bases to trimming and J lost 0 bases; unmatched junction nucleotides: 8. This CDR3 spans 16 amino acids. The germline V gene encodes CDR1 LNHDA and CDR2 SQIVND (reference sequence).

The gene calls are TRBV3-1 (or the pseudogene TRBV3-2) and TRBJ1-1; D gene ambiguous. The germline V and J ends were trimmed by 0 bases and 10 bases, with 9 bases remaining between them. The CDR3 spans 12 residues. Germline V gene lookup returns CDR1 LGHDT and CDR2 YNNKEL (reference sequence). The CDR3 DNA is TGTGCCAGCAGCCAAGAGGGTTCAGGAGCTTTCTTT. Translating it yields CASSQEGSGAFF.

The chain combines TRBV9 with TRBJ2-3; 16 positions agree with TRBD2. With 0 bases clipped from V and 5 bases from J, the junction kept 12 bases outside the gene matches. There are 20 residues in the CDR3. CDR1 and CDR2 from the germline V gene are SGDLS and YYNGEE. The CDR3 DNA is TGTGCCAGCAGCGTAGGCACCGGGACTAGCGGGGGGGTTAAAAGAGATACGCAGTATTTT. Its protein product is CASSVGTGTSGGVKRDTQYF.

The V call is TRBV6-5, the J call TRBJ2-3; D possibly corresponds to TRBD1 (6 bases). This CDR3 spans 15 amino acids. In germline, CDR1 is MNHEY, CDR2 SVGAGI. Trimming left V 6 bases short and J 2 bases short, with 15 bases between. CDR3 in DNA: TGTGCCAGCAGCCCGAGGACAGCATACACAGATACGCAGTATTTT. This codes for CASSPRTAYTDTQYF.

The CDR3 bases are TGTGCCAGCAGTTACCCAGGGCGCTCCTACAATGAGCAGTTCTTC. Protein: CASSYPGRSYNEQFF. J is TRBJ2-1 and V is TRBV6-5; weak D call: TRBD1 (5 bases). Germline V gene sequence: CDR1 MNHEY, CDR2 SVGAGI. Trimming stripped 2 bases from V and 0 bases from J, with 8 bases between. The CDR3 contains 15 residues.

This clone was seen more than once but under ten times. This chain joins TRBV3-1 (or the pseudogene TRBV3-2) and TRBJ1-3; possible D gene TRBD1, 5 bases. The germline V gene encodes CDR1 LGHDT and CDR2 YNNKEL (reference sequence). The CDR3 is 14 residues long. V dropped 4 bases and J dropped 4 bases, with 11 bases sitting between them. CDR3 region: CASSRRDRGNTIYF. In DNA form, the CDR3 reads TGTGCCAGCAGCCGGAGGGACCGAGGAAACACCATATATTTT.

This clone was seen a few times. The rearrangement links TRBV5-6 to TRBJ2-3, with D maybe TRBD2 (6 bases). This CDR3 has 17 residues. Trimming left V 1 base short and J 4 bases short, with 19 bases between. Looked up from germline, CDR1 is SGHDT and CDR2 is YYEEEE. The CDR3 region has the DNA TGTGCCAGCAGCTTGTTGTCTTCGGCGGGGATGGCAGATACGCAGTATTTT. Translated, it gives CASSLLSSAGMADTQYF.

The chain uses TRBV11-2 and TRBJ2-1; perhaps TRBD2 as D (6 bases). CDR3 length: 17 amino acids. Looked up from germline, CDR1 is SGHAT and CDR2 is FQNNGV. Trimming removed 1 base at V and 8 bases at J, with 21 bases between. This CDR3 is CASSLGGSGGGKDEQFF. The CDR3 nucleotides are TGTGCCAGCAGCTTAGGAGGTTCAGGTGGCGGGAAGGATGAGCAGTTCTTC.

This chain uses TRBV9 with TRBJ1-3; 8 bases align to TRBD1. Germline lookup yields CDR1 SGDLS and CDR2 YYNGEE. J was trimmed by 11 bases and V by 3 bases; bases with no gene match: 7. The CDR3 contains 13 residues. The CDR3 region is CASSALGQGAIYF. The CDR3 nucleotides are TGTGCCAGCAGCGCCTTAGGACAGGGAGCCATATATTTT.

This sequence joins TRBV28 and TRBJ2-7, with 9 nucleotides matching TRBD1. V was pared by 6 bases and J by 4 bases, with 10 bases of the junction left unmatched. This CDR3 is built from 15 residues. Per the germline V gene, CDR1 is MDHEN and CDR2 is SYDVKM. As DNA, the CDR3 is TGTGCCAGCAGCCTGCTTGGGACAGGGCGGTACGAGCAGTACTTC. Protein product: CASSLLGTGRYEQYF.

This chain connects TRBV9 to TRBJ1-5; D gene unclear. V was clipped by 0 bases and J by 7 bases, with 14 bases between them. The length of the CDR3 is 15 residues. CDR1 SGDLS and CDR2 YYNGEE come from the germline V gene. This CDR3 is CASSVAAVEGQPQHF. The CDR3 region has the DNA TGTGCCAGCAGCGTAGCTGCTGTGGAGGGACAGCCCCAGCATTTT.

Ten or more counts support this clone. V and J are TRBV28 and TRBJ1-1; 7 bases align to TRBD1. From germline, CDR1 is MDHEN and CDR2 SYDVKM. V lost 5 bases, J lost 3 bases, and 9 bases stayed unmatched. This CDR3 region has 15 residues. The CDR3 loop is CASSPSTGMHTEAFF. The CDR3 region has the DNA TGTGCCAGCAGTCCCTCGACAGGGATGCACACTGAAGCTTTCTTT.

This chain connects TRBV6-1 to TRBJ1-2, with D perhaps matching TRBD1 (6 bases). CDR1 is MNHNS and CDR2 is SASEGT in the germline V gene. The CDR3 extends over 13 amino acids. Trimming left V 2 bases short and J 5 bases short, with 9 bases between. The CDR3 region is CASSEPGTYGYTF. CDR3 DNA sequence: TGTGCCAGCAGTGAACCTGGGACATATGGCTACACCTTC.

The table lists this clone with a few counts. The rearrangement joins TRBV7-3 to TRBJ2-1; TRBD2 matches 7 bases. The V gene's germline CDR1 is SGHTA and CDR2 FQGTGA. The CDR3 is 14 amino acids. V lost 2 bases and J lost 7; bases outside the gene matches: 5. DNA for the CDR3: TGTGCCAGCAGCTTATCAGCGGGGAAGAATGAGCAGTTCTTC. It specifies CASSLSAGKNEQFF.

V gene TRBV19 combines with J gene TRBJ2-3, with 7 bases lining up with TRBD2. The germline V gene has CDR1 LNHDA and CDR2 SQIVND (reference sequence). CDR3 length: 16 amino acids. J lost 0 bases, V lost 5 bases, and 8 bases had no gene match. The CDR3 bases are TGTGCCAGTAGTCTACCCCTCGGGGGGAGCACAGATACGCAGTATTTT. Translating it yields CASSLPLGGSTDTQYF.

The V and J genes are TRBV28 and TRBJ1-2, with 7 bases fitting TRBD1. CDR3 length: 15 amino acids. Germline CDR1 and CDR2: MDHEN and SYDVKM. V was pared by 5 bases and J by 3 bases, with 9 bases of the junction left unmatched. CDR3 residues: CASSPLSGQDYGYTF. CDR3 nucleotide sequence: TGTGCCAGCAGTCCCCTTTCCGGACAGGACTATGGCTACACCTTC.

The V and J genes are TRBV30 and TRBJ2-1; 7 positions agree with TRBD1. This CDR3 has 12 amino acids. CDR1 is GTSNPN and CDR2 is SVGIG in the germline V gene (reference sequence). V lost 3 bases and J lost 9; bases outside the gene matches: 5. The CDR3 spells CAWRPQGTEQFF. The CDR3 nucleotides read TGTGCCTGGAGGCCACAGGGGACTGAGCAGTTCTTC.

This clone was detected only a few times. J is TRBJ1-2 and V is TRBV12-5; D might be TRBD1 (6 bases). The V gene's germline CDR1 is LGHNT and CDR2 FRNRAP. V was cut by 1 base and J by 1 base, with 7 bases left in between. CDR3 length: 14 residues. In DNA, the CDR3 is TGTGCTAGTGGTTTGGACAGGGTTAACTATGGCTACACCTTC. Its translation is CASGLDRVNYGYTF.

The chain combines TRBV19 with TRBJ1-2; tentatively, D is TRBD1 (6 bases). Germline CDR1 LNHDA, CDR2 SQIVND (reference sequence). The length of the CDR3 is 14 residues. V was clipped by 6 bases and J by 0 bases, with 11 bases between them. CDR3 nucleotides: TGTGCCAGTAGCCGGGACACTACTAACTATGGCTACACCTTC. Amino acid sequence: CASSRDTTNYGYTF.